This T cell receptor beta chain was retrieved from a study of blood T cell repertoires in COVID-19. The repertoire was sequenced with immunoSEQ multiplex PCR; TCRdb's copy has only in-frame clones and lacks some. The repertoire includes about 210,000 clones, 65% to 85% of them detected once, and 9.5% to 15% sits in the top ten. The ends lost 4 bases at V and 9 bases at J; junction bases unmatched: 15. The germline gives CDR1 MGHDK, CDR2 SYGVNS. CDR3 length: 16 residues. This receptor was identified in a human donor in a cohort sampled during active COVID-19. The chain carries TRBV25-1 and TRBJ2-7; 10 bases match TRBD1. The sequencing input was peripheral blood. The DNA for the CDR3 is TGTGCCAGCAGTGGATTGGGGGGGACAGGGGCATTGGGGCAGTACTTC. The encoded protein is CASSGLGGTGALGQYF.